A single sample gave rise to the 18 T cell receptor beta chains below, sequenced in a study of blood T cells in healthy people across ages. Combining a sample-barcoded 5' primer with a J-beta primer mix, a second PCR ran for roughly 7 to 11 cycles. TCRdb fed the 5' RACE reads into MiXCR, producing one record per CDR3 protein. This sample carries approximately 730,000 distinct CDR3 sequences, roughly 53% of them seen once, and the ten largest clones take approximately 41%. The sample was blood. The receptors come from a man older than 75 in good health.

The CDR3: CASSLVLAGALYEQYF. The CDR3 DNA is TGTGCCAGCAGCTTGGTTCTAGCGGGAGCTCTCTACGAGCAGTACTTC. The J gene is TRBJ2-7, the V gene TRBV5-5, with 10 nucleotides matching TRBD2. There are 16 residues in the CDR3. Germline V gene sequence: CDR1 SGHKS, CDR2 YYEKEE (reference sequence). V was pared by 0 bases and J by 3 bases, with 6 bases of the junction left unmatched.

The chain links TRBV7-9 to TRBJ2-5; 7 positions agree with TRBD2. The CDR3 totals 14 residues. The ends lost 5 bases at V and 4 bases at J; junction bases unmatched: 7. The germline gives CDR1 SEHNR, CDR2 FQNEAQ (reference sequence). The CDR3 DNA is TGTGCCAGCAGCGGGGAGGGGTCCCCAGAGACCCAGTACTTC. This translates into CASSGEGSPETQYF. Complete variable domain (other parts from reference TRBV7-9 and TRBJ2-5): DTGVSQNPRHKITKRGQNVTFRCDPISEHNRLYWYRQTLGQGPEFLTYFQNEAQLEKSRLLSDRFSAERPKGSFSTLEIQRTEQGDSAMYLCASSGEGSPETQYFGPGTRLLVL.

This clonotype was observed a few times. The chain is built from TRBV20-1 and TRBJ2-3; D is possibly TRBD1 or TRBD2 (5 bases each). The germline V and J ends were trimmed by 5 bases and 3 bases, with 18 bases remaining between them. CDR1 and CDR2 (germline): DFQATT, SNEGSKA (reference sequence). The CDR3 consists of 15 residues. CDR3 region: CSAPIPWDVTDTQYF. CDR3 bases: TGCAGTGCTCCCATCCCCTGGGACGTGACAGATACGCAGTATTTT.

CDR3 sequence reads: CASSRVGGAYEQYF. The CDR3 region has the DNA TGTGCCAGCAGCCGCGTGGGGGGAGCCTACGAGCAGTACTTC. The rearrangement links TRBV6-5 to TRBJ2-7; D perhaps matches TRBD2 (6 bases). Germline V gene lookup returns CDR1 MNHEY and CDR2 SVGAGI. CDR3 length equals 14 residues. V lost 6 bases and J 2 bases, leaving 14 bases between the germline ends.

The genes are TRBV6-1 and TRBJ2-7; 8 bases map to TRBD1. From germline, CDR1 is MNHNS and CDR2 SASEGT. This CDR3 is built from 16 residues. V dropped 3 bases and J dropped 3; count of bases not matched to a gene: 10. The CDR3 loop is CASSEAFRTGHYEQYF. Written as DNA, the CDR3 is TGTGCCAGCAGTGAGGCTTTCCGGACAGGGCACTACGAGCAGTACTTC.

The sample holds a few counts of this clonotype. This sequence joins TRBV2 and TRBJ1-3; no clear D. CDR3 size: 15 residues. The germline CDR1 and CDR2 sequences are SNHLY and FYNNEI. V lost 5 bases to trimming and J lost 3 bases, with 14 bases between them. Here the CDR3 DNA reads TGTGCCAGCAGTCCGACTTTCGAAAGTGGAAACACCATATATTTT. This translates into CASSPTFESGNTIYF.

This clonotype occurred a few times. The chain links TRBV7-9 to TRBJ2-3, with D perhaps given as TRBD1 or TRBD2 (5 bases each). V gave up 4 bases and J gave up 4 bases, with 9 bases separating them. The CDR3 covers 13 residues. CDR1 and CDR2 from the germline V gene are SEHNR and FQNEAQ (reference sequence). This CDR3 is CASSSMGADTQYF. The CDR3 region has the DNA TGTGCCAGCAGCTCCATGGGGGCAGATACGCAGTATTTT.

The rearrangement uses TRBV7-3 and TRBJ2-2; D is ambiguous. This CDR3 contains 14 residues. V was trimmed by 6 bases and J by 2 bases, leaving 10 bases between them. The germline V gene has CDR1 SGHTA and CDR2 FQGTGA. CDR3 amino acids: CASRPNGNTGELFF. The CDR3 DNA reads TGTGCCAGCAGGCCTAACGGTAACACCGGGGAGCTGTTTTTT.

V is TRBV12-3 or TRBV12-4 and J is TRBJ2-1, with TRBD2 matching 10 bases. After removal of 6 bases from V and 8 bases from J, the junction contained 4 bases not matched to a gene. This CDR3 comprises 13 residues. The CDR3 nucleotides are TGTGCCAGCAGACCAGCGGGAGGGCATGAGCAGTTCTTC. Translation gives CASRPAGGHEQFF.

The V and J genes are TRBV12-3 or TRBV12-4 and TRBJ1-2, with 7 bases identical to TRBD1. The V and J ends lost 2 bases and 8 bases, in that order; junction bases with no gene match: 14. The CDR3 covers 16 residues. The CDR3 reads CASSLRDDQGVRGYTF. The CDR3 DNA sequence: TGTGCCAGCAGTTTAAGGGATGATCAGGGGGTGAGGGGCTACACCTTC.

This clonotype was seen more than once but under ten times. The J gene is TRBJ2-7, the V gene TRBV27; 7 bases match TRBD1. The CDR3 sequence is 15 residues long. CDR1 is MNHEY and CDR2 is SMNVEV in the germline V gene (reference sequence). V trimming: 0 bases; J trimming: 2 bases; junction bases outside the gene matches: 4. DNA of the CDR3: TGTGCCAGCAGTTTATCGTGGCAGGGGGCCTACGAGCAGTACTTC. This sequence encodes CASSLSWQGAYEQYF.

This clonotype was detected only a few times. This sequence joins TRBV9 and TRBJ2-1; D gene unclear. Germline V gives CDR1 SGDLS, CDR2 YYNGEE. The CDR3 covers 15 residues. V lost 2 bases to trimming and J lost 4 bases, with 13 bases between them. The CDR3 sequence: CASSVQSLTYNEQFF. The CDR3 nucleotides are TGTGCCAGCAGCGTCCAGTCCCTAACGTACAATGAGCAGTTCTTC.

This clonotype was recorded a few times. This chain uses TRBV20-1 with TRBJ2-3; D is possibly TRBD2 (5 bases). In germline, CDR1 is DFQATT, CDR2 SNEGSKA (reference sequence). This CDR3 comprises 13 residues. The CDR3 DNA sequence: TGCAGCCCCAGTCCCCTAGCCTCAGATACGCAGTATTTT. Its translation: CSPSPLASDTQYF.

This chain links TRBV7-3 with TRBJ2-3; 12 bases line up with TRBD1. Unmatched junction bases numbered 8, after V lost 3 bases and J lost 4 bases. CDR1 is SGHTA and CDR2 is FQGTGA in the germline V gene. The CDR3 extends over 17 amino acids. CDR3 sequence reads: CASSFSGQGARADTQYF. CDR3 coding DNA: TGTGCCAGCAGCTTCTCGGGACAGGGGGCGCGGGCAGATACGCAGTATTTT.

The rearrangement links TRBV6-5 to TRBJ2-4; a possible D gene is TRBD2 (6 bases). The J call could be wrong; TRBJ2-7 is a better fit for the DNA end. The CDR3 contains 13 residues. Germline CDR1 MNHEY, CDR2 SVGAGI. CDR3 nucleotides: TGTGCCAGCAGTGGGGACTCACGAGACGAGCAGTACTTC. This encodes CASSGDSRDEQYF.

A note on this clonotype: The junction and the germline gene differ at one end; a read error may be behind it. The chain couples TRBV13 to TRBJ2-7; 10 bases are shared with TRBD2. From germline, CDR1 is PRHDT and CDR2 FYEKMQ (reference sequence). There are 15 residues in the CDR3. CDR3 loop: CTSSLSLAGAYEQYF. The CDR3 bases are TGTACCAGCAGCCTATCGCTAGCGGGAGCGTACGAGCAGTACTTC.

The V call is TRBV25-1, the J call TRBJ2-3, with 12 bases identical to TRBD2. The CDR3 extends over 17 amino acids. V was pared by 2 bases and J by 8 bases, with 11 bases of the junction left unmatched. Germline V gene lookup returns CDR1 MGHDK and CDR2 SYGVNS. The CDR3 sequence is CASSEGASGRAGVTQYF. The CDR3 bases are TGTGCCAGCAGTGAAGGGGCTAGCGGGAGGGCCGGGGTTACGCAGTATTTT.

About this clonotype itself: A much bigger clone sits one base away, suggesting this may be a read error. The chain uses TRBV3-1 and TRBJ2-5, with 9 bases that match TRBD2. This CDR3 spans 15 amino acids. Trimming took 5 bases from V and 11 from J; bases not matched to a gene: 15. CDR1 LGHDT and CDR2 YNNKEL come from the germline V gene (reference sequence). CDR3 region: CASSWAGTSSYEQYF. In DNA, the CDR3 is TGTGCCAGCAGCTGGGCCGGGACTAGCAGCTATGAGCAGTACTTC.